This is a list of T cell receptor beta chains from one sample in a study of control samples from healthy donors and cancer patients. Produced via immunoSEQ multiplex PCR; TCRdb's table is partial and in-frame only. The table lists about 150,000 clones, about 94% of them singletons, with around 5.4% in the top ten. The sample taken for sequencing was blood. The receptors derive from a man aged 40-49 years in good health. Both conserved end residues are part of each CDR3. Each record gives: clone size, V gene, D gene, J gene, CDR3 DNA, CDR3 protein. The D gene is left open where the match is weak. Size is stated for part of the rows, as once, few or many counts, or as a class when the clone is expanded.

-,TRBV10-3,-,TRBJ1-6,TGTGCCATCAGCGTCGAAGCCCCGAGCTCCTATAATTCACCCCTCCACTTT,CAISVEAPSSYNSPLHF
-,TRBV13,-,TRBJ2-1,TGTGCCAGCAGCTTAGAACAAGGGCAGTTCTTC,CASSLEQGQFF
once,TRBV7-7,TRBD2,TRBJ2-1,TGTGCCAGCAGCCTGACTAGCGGGGGCTACAATGAGCAGTTCTTC,CASSLTSGGYNEQFF
-,TRBV19,-,TRBJ1-5,TGTGCCAGTAGTGGGGGGTCTCAGCCCCAGCATTTT,CASSGGSQPQHF
-,TRBV9,TRBD1,TRBJ1-6,TGTGCCAGCAGCGTAGGTACAGGGGGCAGTTCACCCCTCCACTTT,CASSVGTGGSSPLHF
-,TRBV6-5,-,TRBJ1-4,TGTGCCAGCCTTGGCTCTTCGCCTTTTTCTGAAAAACTGTTTTTT,CASLGSSPFSEKLFF
-,TRBV11-2,TRBD1,TRBJ1-3,TGTGCCAGCAGCTCTGGGCAGGGGGCTGGAAACACCATATATTTT,CASSSGQGAGNTIYF
-,TRBV12-5,TRBD2,TRBJ2-1,TGTGCTAGTGGTTTGGTAATGGCGGGGGGCAATGAGCAGTTCTTC,CASGLVMAGGNEQFF
-,TRBV7-2,-,TRBJ1-6,TGTGCCAGCAGCTTACACGGGGCAGATTCACCCCTCCACTTT,CASSLHGADSPLHF
-,TRBV9,-,TRBJ1-1,TGTGCCAGCAGCTCGGGCTCGACTGGGGCTTTCTTT,CASSSGSTGAFF
-,TRBV28,-,TRBJ1-5,TGTGCCGGAAGGGGTGGGCGCAATCAGCCCCAGCATTTT,CAGRGGRNQPQHF
-,TRBV27,-,TRBJ1-5,TGTGCCAGCAGTTTATCGGGGGCTGTTGGGCCCCAGCATTTT,CASSLSGAVGPQHF
-,TRBV12-2,-,TRBJ1-1,TGTGCAAGTCGCTTATCGTTGGAGAGAATGAACACTGAAGCTTTCTTT,CASRLSLERMNTEAFF